The T cell receptor (beta chain) described here comes from a study of follicular helper T cells after annual influenza vaccination. The time point was: 2014-2015 season, pre-vaccination. No donor had influenza vaccine in the prior 6 months; all lived in the community. For this clone: Its target is not known.

Study-wide results and caveats: ICOS-CD38- cTfh most often held earlier Day 7 ICOS+CD38+ clones. ICOS+CD38+ cTfh clonality tracked population frequency, and its change tracked circulating plasmablast change. Just 10-20% of cells analyzed had recovered productive TCRB sequences.

Germline values: CDR1 LNHNV, CDR2 YYDKDF (reference sequence). V was cut by 4 bases and J by 2 bases, with 15 bases left in between. The CDR3 totals 16 residues. Some clones are missing from TCRdb's copy, which holds only in-frame ones; the method was immunoSEQ multiplex PCR. In the table there are approximately 11,000 clones, approximately 80% of which are singletons. The sequencing here drew on CXCR5- memory CD4+ T cells sorted from blood, taken on the day of influenza vaccination. The sequence was obtained from an adult who received the influenza vaccine. V is TRBV15 and J is TRBJ1-5, with D perhaps matching TRBD1 (5 bases). The CDR3 spells CATSTYQGRGNQPQHF. The CDR3 nucleotides are TGTGCCACCAGCACGTACCAGGGTCGGGGCAATCAGCCCCAGCATTTT.